Shown below are 26 T cell receptor beta chains from a single sample sequenced in a study of T cells in localized non-small cell lung cancer. Sequencing was performed with immunoSEQ multiplex PCR; in TCRdb, only in-frame clones are kept and a portion is missing. The sample comprises 13,000 or so clones, 28% of which are singletons, and roughly 7.9% rests with the top ten. This specimen consisted of lung tumor tissue, obtained before any cancer treatment. The source is a female donor older than 55 with stage I lung adenocarcinoma.

The chain recombines TRBV18 with TRBJ1-2; 9 nucleotides match TRBD1. Germline values: CDR1 KGHSH, CDR2 LQKENI. The CDR3 length is 15 residues. Losses at the gene ends were 4 bases for V and 3 bases for J; bases not matched to a gene: 6. CDR3 sequence (DNA): TGTGCCAGCTCACTCCGACAGGGGGTAGACTATGGCTACACCTTC. Residues: CASSLRQGVDYGYTF.

This clone has more than one count but fewer than ten. The chain has TRBV23-1 and TRBJ2-2; D perhaps matches TRBD1 (5 bases). TRBV23-1 is classed as an ORF, of uncertain function. V lost 9 bases and J lost 4, with 18 bases in between. The CDR3 consists of 15 residues. The CDR3 region has the DNA TGCGCCAGTAGCCCCCAGGGCTTCTCCACCGGGGAGCTGTTTTTT. Its translation is CASSPQGFSTGELFF.

V is TRBV14 and J is TRBJ2-3; 11 bases fit TRBD2. There are 15 residues in the CDR3. V dropped 5 bases and J dropped 5; count of bases not matched to a gene: 6. Germline-derived CDR1 and CDR2 are SGHDN and FVKESK. DNA for the CDR3: TGTGCCAGCAGCTCACTAGCGGGGGCTGGAGATACGCAGTATTTT. Amino acids: CASSSLAGAGDTQYF.

CDR3 sequence reads: CASRRGGARTEAFF. CDR3 coding DNA: TGTGCCAGCAGGCGAGGGGGGGCAAGAACTGAAGCTTTCTTT. This chain links TRBV11-3 with TRBJ1-1; D perhaps matches TRBD1 (6 bases). V was pared by 6 bases and J by 5 bases, with 16 bases between. The CDR3 contains 14 residues. CDR1 is SGHNT, CDR2 YENEEA, per germline.

In this sample, this clone turned up a few times. The genes are TRBV28 and TRBJ2-1; TRBD1 matches 8 bases. Trimming took 8 bases from V and 2 from J; bases not matched to a gene: 2. Germline assignment: CDR1 MDHEN and CDR2 SYDVKM. This CDR3 has 13 residues. This CDR3 reads CASQQGAYNEQFF. In DNA form, the CDR3 reads TGTGCCAGCCAACAGGGGGCCTACAATGAGCAGTTCTTC. Combining the CDR3 with reference TRBV28 and TRBJ2-1 gives the whole variable domain DVKVTQSSRYLVKRTGEKVFLECVQDMDHENMFWYRQDPGLGLRLIYFSYDVKMKEKGDIPEGYSVSREKKERFSLILESASTNQTSMYLCASQQGAYNEQFFGPGTRLTVL.

There are a few counts of this clone. The rearrangement uses TRBV5-1 and TRBJ1-1, with a possible D match to TRBD1 (6 bases). This CDR3 has 14 amino acids. Germline lookup yields CDR1 SGHRS and CDR2 YFSETQ. V dropped 3 bases and J dropped 5 bases, with 14 bases sitting between them. The CDR3 loop reads CASSSGQLGTEAFF. DNA for the CDR3: TGCGCCAGCAGCTCCGGACAGTTAGGGACTGAAGCTTTCTTT.

V gene TRBV5-1 combines with J gene TRBJ2-3; TRBD2 aligns across 7 bases. Germline lookup yields CDR1 SGHRS and CDR2 YFSETQ. Trimming removed 3 bases from V and 5 bases from J; junction bases left unmatched: 12. This CDR3 is built from 16 residues. Written as DNA, the CDR3 is TGCGCCAGCAGCTCAAACGGTGGCGGGGGAGGAGATACGCAGTATTTT. Amino acids: CASSSNGGGGGDTQYF.

This clone was observed a few times. CDR3 DNA: TGTGCCAGTAGTATAGAAGGTTATGTTGGCTACACCTTC. Its protein is CASSIEGYVGYTF. The J gene is TRBJ1-2, the V gene TRBV19; D is uncertain. CDR3 length: 13 residues. V was pared by 0 bases and J by 7 bases, with 9 bases between. The germline V gene has CDR1 LNHDA and CDR2 SQIVND (reference sequence). Using reference TRBV19 and TRBJ1-2 for the parts outside the CDR3, the full variable domain is DGGITQSPKYLFRKEGQNVTLSCEQNLNHDAMYWYRQDPGQGLRLIYYSQIVNDFQKGDIAEGYSVSREKKESFPLTVTSAQKNPTAFYLCASSIEGYVGYTFGSGTRLTVV.

The rearrangement joins TRBV6-8 to TRBJ1-3; D unclear. V lost 7 bases to trimming and J lost 7 bases, with 17 bases between them. Germline loops: CDR1 MNHGY, CDR2 SAAAGT. CDR3 length equals 14 residues. The CDR3 region has the DNA TGTGCCAGCACTCCGATCAGTGCCCTGAACACCATATATTTT. It translates to CASTPISALNTIYF.

This clone was seen more than once but under ten times. The chain links TRBV6-8 to TRBJ1-3, with a weak D call TRBD1 (6 bases). This CDR3 has 15 amino acids. Germline loops: CDR1 MNHGY, CDR2 SAAAGT. The V and J ends lost 10 bases and 0 bases respectively, with 16 bases between them. This CDR3 is CATRGEGGSGNTIYF. The CDR3 nucleotides are TGTGCCACGAGGGGTGAGGGGGGCTCTGGAAACACCATATATTTT.

The chain has TRBV10-2 and TRBJ2-1; no reliable D call. CDR1 and CDR2 (germline): WSHSY, SAAADI. This CDR3 spans 15 amino acids. Trimming pared 3 bases from V and 5 bases from J, leaving 14 bases between. This CDR3 reads CASSELGLSHNEQFF. CDR3 sequence (DNA): TGCGCCAGCAGTGAATTGGGCTTAAGTCACAATGAGCAGTTCTTC.

This sequence joins TRBV28 and TRBJ2-5; TRBD2 agrees at 15 bases. Germline assignment: CDR1 MDHEN and CDR2 SYDVKM. Trimming at V came to 8 bases and at J to 5 bases, leaving 0 bases not matched to a gene. The CDR3 runs to 13 residues. This CDR3 is CASGLAGGETQYF. CDR3 sequence (DNA): TGTGCCAGCGGACTAGCGGGAGGGGAGACCCAGTACTTC.

The rearrangement uses TRBV28 and TRBJ2-4; a possible D gene is TRBD2 (6 bases). The germline CDR1 and CDR2 sequences are MDHEN and SYDVKM. This CDR3 has 12 residues. Between the trimmed V and J ends, which lost 3 bases and 13 bases, there was a span of 13 bases. Here the CDR3 reads CASSLPGTPQYF. The CDR3 region has the DNA TGTGCCAGCAGTTTGCCCGGGACTCCCCAGTACTTC.

In this sample, this clone turned up a few times. Distinct nucleotide sequences in the sample also encode this CDR3. This rearrangement joins TRBV30 to TRBJ1-1; D not certain. CDR3 length: 15 residues. The germline V gene has CDR1 GTSNPN and CDR2 SVGIG (reference sequence). V gave up 0 bases and J gave up 0 bases, with 11 bases separating them. The CDR3 reads CAWSVLGGVNTEAFF. In DNA, the CDR3 is TGTGCCTGGAGTGTACTGGGAGGCGTGAACACTGAAGCTTTCTTT.

This clone was counted between two and nine times. V gene TRBV30 combines with J gene TRBJ1-3; no clear D gene. This CDR3 is 14 amino acids long. Germline V gene lookup returns CDR1 GTSNPN and CDR2 SVGIG (reference sequence). V lost 2 bases and J 0 bases, leaving 8 bases between the germline ends. The CDR3 DNA sequence: TGTGCCTGGAGTTCGACGGCCTCTGGAAACACCATATATTTT. It yields the protein CAWSSTASGNTIYF.

This clone occurred a few times. The J gene is TRBJ2-3, the V gene TRBV4-1; 10 bases align to TRBD1. V dropped 3 bases and J dropped 6; count of bases not matched to a gene: 12. The CDR3 contains 17 residues. Germline V CDR1 and CDR2: MGHRA, YSYEKL. The CDR3 nucleotides read TGCGCCAGCAGCCAGGCCACCGGGACAGGGGTTCGGGATACGCAGTATTTT. Translated, it gives CASSQATGTGVRDTQYF.

The sample holds a few counts of this clone. The chain joins TRBV11-3 to TRBJ2-2; TRBD2 agrees at 7 bases. Germline CDR1 reads SGHNT; CDR2 reads YENEEA. This CDR3 comprises 18 residues. V was pared by 5 bases and J by 0 bases, with 12 bases of the junction left unmatched. In nucleotides, the CDR3 is TGTGCCAGCAGCCGGGTTTGGGGGAGGGTAACGAACACCGGGGAGCTGTTTTTT. This gives the protein CASSRVWGRVTNTGELFF.

This chain links TRBV9 with TRBJ2-6; tentative D call: TRBD1 (5 bases). V lost 5 bases and J 0 bases, leaving 21 bases between the germline ends. In germline, CDR1 is SGDLS, CDR2 YYNGEE. The CDR3 contains 19 residues. The DNA for the CDR3 is TGTGCCAGCAGTGAACAAAGGGGAATGGGTACCTCTGGGGCCAACGTCCTGACTTTC. This sequence encodes CASSEQRGMGTSGANVLTF.

This clone appeared once. The V call is TRBV18, the J call TRBJ2-7, with D possibly being TRBD2 (6 bases). The CDR3 is 14 residues long. In germline, CDR1 is KGHSH, CDR2 LQKENI. V was pared by 1 base and J by 0 bases, with 7 bases between. This CDR3 is CASSPRRDSYEQYF. In DNA form, the CDR3 reads TGTGCCAGCTCACCACGGCGGGACTCCTACGAGCAGTACTTC.

This clone was seen a single time. The gene calls are TRBV18 and TRBJ1-5, with D tentatively TRBD1 (6 bases). This CDR3 has 15 residues. Trimming stripped 4 bases from V and 9 bases from J, with 19 bases between. Germline CDR1 KGHSH, CDR2 LQKENI. CDR3: CASSHGPPRGWPQHF. CDR3 coding DNA: TGTGCCAGCTCACACGGACCTCCCAGGGGATGGCCCCAGCATTTT. The variable domain in full, completed from reference TRBV18 and TRBJ1-5, reads NAGVMQNPRHLVRRRGQEARLRCSPMKGHSHVYWYRQLPEEGLKFMVYLQKENIIDESGMPKERFSAEFPKEGPSILRIQQVVRGDSAAYFCASSHGPPRGWPQHFGDGTRLSIL.

This clone was counted a few times. The V and J genes are TRBV6-8 and TRBJ1-1; D not certain. The germline V and J ends were trimmed by 5 bases and 3 bases, with 13 bases remaining between them. Germline V lookup: CDR1 MNHGY, CDR2 SAAAGT. The CDR3 has 14 residues. CDR3 amino acids: CASSPLQRDTEAFF. Here the CDR3 DNA reads TGTGCCAGCAGTCCCCTCCAGCGGGACACTGAAGCTTTCTTT.

The chain joins TRBV11-3 to TRBJ1-2, with D unresolved. This CDR3 contains 14 residues. Germline CDR1 reads SGHNT; CDR2 reads YENEEA. V lost 2 bases and J lost 8, with 15 bases in between. The CDR3 DNA follows: TGTGCCAGCAGCTTATATGGCTCCCTGAGCGGCTACACCTTC. Protein product: CASSLYGSLSGYTF. Supplemented by reference TRBV11-3 and TRBJ1-2, the full variable domain reads EAGVVQSPRYKIIEKKQPVAFWCNPISGHNTLYWYLQNLGQGPELLIRYENEEAVDDSQLPKDRFSAERLKGVDSTLKIQPAELGDSAVYLCASSLYGSLSGYTFGSGTRLTVV.

V gene TRBV30 combines with J gene TRBJ1-1, with no clear D. The V gene lost 2 bases and the J gene lost 5 bases, with 12 bases spanning the gap. The germline gives CDR1 GTSNPN, CDR2 SVGIG (reference sequence). This CDR3 spans 13 amino acids. CDR3 loop: CAWSPTISTEAFF. The CDR3 nucleotides are TGTGCCTGGAGTCCGACAATTAGTACTGAAGCTTTCTTT.

This chain's CDR3 is CAISESRGTFSYEQYF. Written as DNA, the CDR3 is TGTGCCATCAGTGAATCGCGCGGGACTTTCTCATACGAGCAGTACTTC. This chain uses TRBV10-3 with TRBJ2-7; D is possibly TRBD2 (6 bases). The germline CDR1 and CDR2 sequences are ENHRY and SYGVKD. The V end lost 3 bases, the J end lost 4 bases, and 19 bases lay between the germline ends. CDR3 length: 16 residues.

The CDR3: CRLRARNRGRKPQHF. The DNA of the CDR3 is TGCAGACTCCGGGCCCGTAACAGGGGGAGGAAGCCCCAGCATTTT. The chain couples TRBV29-1 to TRBJ1-5; 8 positions agree with TRBD1. Germline V gene lookup returns CDR1 SQVTM and CDR2 ANQGSEA. The CDR3 covers 15 residues.

The chain joins TRBV18 to TRBJ1-3; possible D gene TRBD1, 5 bases. Trimming took off 4 bases at V and 3 bases at J, with 16 bases between the two ends. The germline V gene has CDR1 KGHSH and CDR2 LQKENI. The CDR3 sequence is 16 residues long. The CDR3 coding sequence is TGTGCCAGCTCACTACTTGACAGCGATCTTGGAAACACCATATATTTT. This translates into CASSLLDSDLGNTIYF.